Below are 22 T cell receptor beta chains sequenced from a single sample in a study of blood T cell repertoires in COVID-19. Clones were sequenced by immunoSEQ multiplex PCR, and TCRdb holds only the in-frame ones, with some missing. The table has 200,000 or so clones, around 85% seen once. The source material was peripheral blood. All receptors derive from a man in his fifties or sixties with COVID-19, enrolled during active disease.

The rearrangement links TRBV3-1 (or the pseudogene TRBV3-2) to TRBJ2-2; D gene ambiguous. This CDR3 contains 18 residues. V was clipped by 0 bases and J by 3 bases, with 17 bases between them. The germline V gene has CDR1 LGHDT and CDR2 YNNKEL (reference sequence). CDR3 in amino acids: CASSQDFGQLRDTGELFF. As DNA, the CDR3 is TGTGCCAGCAGCCAAGATTTTGGGCAGCTCCGCGACACCGGGGAGCTGTTTTTT.

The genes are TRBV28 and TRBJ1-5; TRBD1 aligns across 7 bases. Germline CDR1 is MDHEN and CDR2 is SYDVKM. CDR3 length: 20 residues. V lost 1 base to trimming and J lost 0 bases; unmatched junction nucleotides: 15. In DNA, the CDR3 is TGTGCCAGCAGTTTATATATCGGATCGACAGGGCCTTATAGCAATCAGCCCCAGCATTTT. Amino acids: CASSLYIGSTGPYSNQPQHF.

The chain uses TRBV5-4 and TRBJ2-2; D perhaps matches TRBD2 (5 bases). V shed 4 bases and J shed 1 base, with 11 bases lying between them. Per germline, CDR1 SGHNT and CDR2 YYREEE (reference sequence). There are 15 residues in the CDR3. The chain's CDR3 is CASSKDSQNTGELFF. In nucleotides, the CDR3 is TGTGCCAGCAGCAAGGACTCCCAGAACACCGGGGAGCTGTTTTTT.

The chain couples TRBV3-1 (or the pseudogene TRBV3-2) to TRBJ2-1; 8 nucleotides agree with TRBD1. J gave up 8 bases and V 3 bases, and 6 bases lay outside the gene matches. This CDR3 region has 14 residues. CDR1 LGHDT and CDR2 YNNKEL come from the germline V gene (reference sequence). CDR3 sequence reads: CASSQDRASDEQFF. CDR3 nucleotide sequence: TGTGCCAGCAGCCAGGACAGGGCCTCGGATGAGCAGTTCTTC.

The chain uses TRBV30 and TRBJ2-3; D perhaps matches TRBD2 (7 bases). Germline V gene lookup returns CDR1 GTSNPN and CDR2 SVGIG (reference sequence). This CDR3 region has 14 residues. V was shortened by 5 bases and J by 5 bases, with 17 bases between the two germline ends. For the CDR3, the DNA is TGTGCCTGGGGAGTTGGGGGGGCGGTAGATACGCAGTATTTT. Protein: CAWGVGGAVDTQYF. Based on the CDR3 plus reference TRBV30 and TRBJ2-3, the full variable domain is SQTIHQWPATLVQPVGSPLSLECTVEGTSNPNLYWYRQAAGRGLQLLFYSVGIGQISSEVPQNLSASRPQDRQFILSSKKLLLSDSGFYLCAWGVGGAVDTQYFGPGTRLTVL.

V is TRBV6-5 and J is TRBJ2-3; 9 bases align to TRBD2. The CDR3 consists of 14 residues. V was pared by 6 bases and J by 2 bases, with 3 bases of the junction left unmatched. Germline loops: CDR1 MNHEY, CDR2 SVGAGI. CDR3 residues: CASSVAGATDTQYF. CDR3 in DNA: TGTGCCAGCAGCGTAGCGGGAGCCACAGATACGCAGTATTTT.

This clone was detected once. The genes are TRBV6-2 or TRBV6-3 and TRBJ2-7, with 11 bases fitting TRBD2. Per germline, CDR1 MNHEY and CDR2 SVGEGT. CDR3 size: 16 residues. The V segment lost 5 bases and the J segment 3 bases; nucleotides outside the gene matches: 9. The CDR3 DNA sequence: TGTGCCAGCAGTGCGCCGGGACTAGCGGTGGGCTACGAGCAGTACTTC. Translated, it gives CASSAPGLAVGYEQYF.

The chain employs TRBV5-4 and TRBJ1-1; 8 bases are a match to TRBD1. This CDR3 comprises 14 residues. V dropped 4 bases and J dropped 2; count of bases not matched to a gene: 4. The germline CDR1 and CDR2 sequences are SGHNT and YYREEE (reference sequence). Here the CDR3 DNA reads TGTGCCAGCAGCAGTGACAGGGGAAACACTGAAGCTTTCTTT. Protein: CASSSDRGNTEAFF.

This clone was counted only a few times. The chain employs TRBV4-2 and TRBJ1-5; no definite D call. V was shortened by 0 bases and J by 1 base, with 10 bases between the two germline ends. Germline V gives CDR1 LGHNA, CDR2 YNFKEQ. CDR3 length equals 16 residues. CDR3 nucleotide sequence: TGTGCCAGCAGCCAAGAGTATAGAATCAGCAATCAGCCCCAGCATTTT. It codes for CASSQEYRISNQPQHF.

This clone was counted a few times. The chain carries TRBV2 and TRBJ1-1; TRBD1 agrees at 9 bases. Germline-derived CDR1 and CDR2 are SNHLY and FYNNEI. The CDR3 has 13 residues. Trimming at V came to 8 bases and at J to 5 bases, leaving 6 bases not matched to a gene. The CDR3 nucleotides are TGTGCCAGCGGAACAGGGGGCGCGACTGAAGCTTTCTTT. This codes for CASGTGGATEAFF.

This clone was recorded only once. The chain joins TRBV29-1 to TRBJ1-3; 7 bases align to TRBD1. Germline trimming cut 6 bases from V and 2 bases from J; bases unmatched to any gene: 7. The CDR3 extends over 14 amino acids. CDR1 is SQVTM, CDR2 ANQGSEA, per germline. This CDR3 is CSVNRGTTGNTIYF. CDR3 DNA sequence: TGCAGCGTGAACAGGGGAACGACTGGAAACACCATATATTTT. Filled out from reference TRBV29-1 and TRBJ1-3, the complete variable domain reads SAVISQKPSRDICQRGTSLTIQCQVDSQVTMMFWYRQQPGQSLTLIATANQGSEATYESGFVIDKFPISRPNLTFSTLTVSNMSPEDSSIYLCSVNRGTTGNTIYFGEGSWLTVV.

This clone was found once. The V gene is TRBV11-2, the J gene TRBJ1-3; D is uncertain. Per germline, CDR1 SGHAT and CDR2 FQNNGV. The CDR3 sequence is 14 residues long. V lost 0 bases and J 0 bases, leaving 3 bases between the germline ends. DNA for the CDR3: TGTGCCAGCAGCTTAGACCGCTCTGGAAACACCATATATTTT. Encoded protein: CASSLDRSGNTIYF.

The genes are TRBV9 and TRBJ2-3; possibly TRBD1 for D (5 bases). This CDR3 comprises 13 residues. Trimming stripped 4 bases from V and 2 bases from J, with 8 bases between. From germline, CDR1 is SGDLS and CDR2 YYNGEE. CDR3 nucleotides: TGTGCCAGCAGCCAGGGCGCCACAGATACGCAGTATTTT. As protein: CASSQGATDTQYF.

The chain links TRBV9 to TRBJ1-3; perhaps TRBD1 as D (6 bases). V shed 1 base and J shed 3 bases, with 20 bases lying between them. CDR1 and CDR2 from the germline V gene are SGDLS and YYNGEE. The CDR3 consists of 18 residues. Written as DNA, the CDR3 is TGTGCCAGCAGCGTAAGGGAGGGGCAGGGGCCTCTTGGAAACACCATATATTTT. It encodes CASSVREGQGPLGNTIYF.

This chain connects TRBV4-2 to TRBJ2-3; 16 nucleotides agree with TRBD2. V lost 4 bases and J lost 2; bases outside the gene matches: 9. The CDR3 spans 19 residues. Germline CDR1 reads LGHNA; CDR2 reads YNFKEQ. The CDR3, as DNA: TGTGCCAGCAGCCGGGGACTAGCGGGAGGGCCACTAAACACAGATACGCAGTATTTT. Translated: CASSRGLAGGPLNTDTQYF.

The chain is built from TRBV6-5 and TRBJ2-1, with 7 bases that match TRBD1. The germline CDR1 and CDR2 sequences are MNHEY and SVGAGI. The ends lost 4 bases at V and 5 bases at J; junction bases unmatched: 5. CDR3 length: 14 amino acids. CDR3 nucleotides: TGTGCCAGCAGTTCCTCCGGGACAGACAATGAGCAGTTCTTC. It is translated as CASSSSGTDNEQFF.

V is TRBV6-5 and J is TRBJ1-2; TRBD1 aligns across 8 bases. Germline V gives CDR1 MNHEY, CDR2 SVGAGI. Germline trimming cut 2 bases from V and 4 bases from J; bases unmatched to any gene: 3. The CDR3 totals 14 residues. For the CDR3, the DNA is TGTGCCAGCAGTTACACGACAGGGGCCTATGGCTACACCTTC. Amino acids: CASSYTTGAYGYTF.

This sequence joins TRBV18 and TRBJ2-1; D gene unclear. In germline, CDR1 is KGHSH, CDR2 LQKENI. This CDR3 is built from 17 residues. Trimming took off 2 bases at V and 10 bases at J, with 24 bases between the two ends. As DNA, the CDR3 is TGTGCCAGCTCACCAATTCTCCGTTATCGTGGGCCCAACGAGCAGTTCTTC. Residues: CASSPILRYRGPNEQFF.

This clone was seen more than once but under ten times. CDR3 region: CASSPQTGEAGELFF. The CDR3 nucleotides read TGTGCCAGCAGCCCCCAGACAGGGGAGGCCGGGGAGCTGTTTTTT. This chain connects TRBV9 to TRBJ2-2, with 8 nucleotides matching TRBD1. The germline gives CDR1 SGDLS, CDR2 YYNGEE. V lost 4 bases and J lost 6; bases outside the gene matches: 8. The CDR3 is 15 residues long.

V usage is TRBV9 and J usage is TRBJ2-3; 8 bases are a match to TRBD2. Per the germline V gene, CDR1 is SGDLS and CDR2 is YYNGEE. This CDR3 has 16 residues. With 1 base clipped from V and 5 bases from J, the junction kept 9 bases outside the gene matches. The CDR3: CASSVRAGGGEDTQYF. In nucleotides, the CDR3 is TGTGCCAGCAGCGTACGGGCGGGAGGAGGAGAAGATACGCAGTATTTT.

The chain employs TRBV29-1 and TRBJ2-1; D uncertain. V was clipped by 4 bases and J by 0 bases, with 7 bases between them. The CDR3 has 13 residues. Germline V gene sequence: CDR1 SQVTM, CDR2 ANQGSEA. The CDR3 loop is CSVGTSSYNEQFF. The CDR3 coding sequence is TGCAGCGTTGGAACGAGCTCCTACAATGAGCAGTTCTTC.

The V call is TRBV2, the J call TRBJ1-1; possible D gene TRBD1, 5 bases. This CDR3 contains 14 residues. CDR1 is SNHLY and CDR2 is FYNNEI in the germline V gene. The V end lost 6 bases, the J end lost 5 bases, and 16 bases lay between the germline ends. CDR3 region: CASSETDPNTEAFF. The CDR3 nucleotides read TGTGCCAGCAGCGAGACAGATCCCAATACTGAAGCTTTCTTT.